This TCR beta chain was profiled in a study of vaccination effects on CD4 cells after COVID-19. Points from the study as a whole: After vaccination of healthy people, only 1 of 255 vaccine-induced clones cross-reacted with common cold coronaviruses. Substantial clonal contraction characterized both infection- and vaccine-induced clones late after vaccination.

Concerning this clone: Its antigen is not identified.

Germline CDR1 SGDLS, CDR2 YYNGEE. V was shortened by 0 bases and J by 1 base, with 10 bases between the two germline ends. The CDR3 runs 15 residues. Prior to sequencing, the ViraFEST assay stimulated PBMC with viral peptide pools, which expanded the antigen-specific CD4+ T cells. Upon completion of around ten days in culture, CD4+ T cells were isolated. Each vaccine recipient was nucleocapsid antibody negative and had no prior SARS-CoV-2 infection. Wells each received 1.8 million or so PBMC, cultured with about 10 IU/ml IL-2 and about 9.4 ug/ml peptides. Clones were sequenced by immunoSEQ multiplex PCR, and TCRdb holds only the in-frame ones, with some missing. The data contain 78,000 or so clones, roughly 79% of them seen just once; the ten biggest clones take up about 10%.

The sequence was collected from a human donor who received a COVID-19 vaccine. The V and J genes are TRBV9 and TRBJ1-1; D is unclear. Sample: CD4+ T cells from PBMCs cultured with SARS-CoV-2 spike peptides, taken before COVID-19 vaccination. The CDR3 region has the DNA TGTGCCAGCAGCGTAGATGGGAAGAAGAACACTGAAGCTTTCTTT. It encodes CASSVDGKKNTEAFF.